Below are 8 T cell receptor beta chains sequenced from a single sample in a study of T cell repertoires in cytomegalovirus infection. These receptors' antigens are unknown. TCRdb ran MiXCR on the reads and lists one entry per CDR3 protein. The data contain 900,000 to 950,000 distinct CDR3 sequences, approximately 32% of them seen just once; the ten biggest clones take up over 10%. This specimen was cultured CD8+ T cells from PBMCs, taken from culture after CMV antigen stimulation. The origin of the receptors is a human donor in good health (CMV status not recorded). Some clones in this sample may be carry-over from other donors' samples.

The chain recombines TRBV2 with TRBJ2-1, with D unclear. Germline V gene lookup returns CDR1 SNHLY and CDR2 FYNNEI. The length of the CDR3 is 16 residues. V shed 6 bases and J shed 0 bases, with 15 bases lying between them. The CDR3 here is CASRAGGYYSYNEQFF. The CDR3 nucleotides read TGTGCCAGCAGAGCTGGTGGATATTACTCCTACAATGAGCAGTTCTTC.

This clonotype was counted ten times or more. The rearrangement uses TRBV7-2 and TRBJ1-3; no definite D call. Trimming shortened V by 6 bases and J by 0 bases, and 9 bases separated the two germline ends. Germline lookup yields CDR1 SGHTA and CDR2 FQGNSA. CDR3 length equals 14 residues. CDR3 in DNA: TGTGCCAGCAGTAAGGAGCCCTCTGGAAACACCATATATTTT. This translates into CASSKEPSGNTIYF. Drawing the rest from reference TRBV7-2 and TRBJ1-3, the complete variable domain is GAGVSQSPSNKVTEKGKDVELRCDPISGHTALYWYRQSLGQGLEFLIYFQGNSAPDKSGLPSDRFSAERTGGSVSTLTIQRTQQEDSAVYLCASSKEPSGNTIYFGEGSWLTVV.

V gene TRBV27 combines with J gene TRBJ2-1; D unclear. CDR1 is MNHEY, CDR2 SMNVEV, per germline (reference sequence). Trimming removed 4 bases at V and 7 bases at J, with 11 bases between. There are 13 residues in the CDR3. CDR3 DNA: TGTGCCAGCAGTTCCCGACTGGGGAATGAGCAGTTCTTC. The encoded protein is CASSSRLGNEQFF.

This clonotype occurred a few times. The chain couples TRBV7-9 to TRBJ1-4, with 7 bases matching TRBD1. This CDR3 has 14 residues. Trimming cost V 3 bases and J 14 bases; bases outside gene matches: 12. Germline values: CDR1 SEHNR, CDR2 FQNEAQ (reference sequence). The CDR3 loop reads CASSLGDSPYVLFF. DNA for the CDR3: TGTGCCAGCAGCTTGGGGGACAGTCCCTATGTCCTGTTTTTT. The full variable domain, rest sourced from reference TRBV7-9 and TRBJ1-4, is DTGVSQNPRHKITKRGQNVTFRCDPISEHNRLYWYRQTLGQGPEFLTYFQNEAQLEKSRLLSDRFSAERPKGSFSTLEIQRTEQGDSAMYLCASSLGDSPYVLFFGSGTQLSVL.

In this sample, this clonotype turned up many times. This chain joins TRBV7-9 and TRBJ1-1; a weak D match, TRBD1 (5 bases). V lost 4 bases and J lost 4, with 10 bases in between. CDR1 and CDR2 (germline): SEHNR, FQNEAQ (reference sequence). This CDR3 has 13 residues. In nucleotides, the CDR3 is TGTGCCAGCAGCTGGACATCGCCCACTGAAGCTTTCTTT. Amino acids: CASSWTSPTEAFF.

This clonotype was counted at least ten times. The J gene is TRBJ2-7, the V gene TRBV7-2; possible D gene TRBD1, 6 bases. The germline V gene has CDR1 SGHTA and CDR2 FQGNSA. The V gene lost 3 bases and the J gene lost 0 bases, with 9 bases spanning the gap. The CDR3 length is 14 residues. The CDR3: CASSFRDNSYEQYV. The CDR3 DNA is TGTGCCAGCAGCTTCCGGGACAACTCCTACGAGCAGTACGTC.

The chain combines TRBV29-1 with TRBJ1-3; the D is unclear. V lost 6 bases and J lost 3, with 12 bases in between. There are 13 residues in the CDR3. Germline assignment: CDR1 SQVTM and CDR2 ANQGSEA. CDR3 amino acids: CSVLTRVGNTIYF. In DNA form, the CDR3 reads TGCAGCGTCCTGACAAGGGTTGGAAACACCATATATTTT.

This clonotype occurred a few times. The CDR3 here is CASSIRLAGNTDTQYF. CDR3 DNA sequence: TGCGCCAGCAGCATTCGACTAGCGGGGAACACAGATACGCAGTATTTT. J is TRBJ2-3 and V is TRBV4-1, with 11 bases that match TRBD2. V was pared by 5 bases and J by 2 bases, with 6 bases of the junction left unmatched. Per germline, CDR1 MGHRA and CDR2 YSYEKL. This CDR3 comprises 16 residues.